This TCR beta chain was documented in a study of blood T cell repertoires in COVID-19. For the study at large: Material from acute and convalescent COVID-19 was sourced from the United States, Italy and Spain.

Libraries were prepared by immunoSEQ multiplex PCR; TCRdb keeps only in-frame clonotypes and omits some of them. The sample lists tens of thousands of clones; roughly 90% were seen once. The V segment lost 5 bases and the J segment 5 bases; nucleotides outside the gene matches: 4. Germline-derived CDR1 and CDR2 are MGHRA and YSYEKL. This CDR3 is built from 15 residues. The sample consisted of peripheral blood. The rearrangement uses TRBV4-1 and TRBJ1-6; 9 bases align to TRBD1. The source of this sequence is a man aged 60 to 69 with active COVID-19. The CDR3 DNA follows: TGCGCCAGCAGCTCTCGGGACAGGGATAATTCACCCCTCCACTTT. It codes for CASSSRDRDNSPLHF.